The sequence of this TCR beta chain was determined in a study of blood T cell repertoires in COVID-19. Recovered status in Cohort 3 required two negative PCRs, clearance, or symptom resolution. In the authors' methods: Counts of nucleated cells, estimated from reference gene primer amplification, were obtained. This table comes from immunoSEQ multiplex PCR, and its TCRdb copy is limited to in-frame clones, with some not included. V and J calls plus clone size are reproduced from that table; the DNA served to infer D and trimming. The profile shows about 380,000 clones, approximately 90% of them singletons. This TCR derives from a woman between 18 and 29 years old who had recovered from COVID-19. Sequences were obtained from PBMCs or T cells enriched from blood (not recorded which).

This chain's CDR3 is CATSRDPGGAENIQYF. The CDR3 DNA is TGTGCCACCAGCAGAGATCCGGGGGGCGCAGAAAACATTCAGTACTTC. The chain joins TRBV15 to TRBJ2-4, with a possible D match to TRBD2 (7 bases). Germline CDR1 LNHNV, CDR2 YYDKDF (reference sequence). V was shortened by 0 bases and J by 5 bases, with 14 bases between the two germline ends. This CDR3 spans 16 amino acids.